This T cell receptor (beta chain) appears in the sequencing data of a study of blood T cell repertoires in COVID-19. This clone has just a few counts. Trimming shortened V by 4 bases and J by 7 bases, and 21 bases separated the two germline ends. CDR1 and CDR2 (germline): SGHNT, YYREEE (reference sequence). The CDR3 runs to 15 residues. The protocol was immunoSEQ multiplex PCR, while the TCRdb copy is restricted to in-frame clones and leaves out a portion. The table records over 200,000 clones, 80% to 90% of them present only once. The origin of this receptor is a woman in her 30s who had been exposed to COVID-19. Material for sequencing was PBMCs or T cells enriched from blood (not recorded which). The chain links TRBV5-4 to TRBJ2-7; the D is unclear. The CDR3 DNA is TGTGCCAGCAGCGCCTCTCCAGGCACCTTACGAGAGCAGTACTTC. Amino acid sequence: CASSASPGTLREQYF. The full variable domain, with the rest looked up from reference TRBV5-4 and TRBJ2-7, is ETGVTQSPTHLIKTRGQQVTLRCSSQSGHNTVSWYQQALGQGPQFIFQYYREEENGRGNFPPRFSGLQFPNYSSELNVNALELDDSALYLCASSASPGTLREQYFGPGTRLTVT.